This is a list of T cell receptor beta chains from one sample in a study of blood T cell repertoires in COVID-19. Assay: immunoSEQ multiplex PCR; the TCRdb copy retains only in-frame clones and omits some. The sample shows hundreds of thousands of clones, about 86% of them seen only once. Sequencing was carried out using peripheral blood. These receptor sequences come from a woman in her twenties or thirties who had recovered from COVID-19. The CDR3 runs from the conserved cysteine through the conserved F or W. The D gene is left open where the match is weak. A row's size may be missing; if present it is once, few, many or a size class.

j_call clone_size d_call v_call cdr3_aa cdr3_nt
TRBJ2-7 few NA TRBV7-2 CASSFHNEQYF TGTGCCAGCAGCTTCCACAACGAGCAGTACTTC
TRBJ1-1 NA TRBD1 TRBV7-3 CASSLNRGGTEAFF TGTGCCAGCAGCTTAAACAGGGGAGGCACTGAAGCTTTCTTT
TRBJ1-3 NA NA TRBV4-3 CASSQVAGARFGNTIYF TGCGCCAGCAGCCAAGTCGCGGGCGCTCGGTTTGGAAACACCATATATTTT
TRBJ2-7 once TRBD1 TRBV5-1 CASSLGQTSGTASYEQYF TGCGCCAGCAGCTTGGGGCAGACCTCCGGGACAGCTTCCTACGAGCAGTACTTC
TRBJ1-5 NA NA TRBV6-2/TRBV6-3 CASSFPNQPQHF TGTGCCAGCAGTTTTCCAAATCAGCCCCAGCATTTT
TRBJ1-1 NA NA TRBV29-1 CSGRTETEAFF TGCAGCGGAAGGACAGAAACTGAAGCTTTCTTT
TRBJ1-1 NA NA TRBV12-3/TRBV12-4 CASSLGSTEAFF TGTGCCAGCAGTTTAGGTAGCACTGAAGCTTTCTTT
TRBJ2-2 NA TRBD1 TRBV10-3 CAISGQGTDTGELFF TGTGCCATCAGTGGACAGGGGACCGACACCGGGGAGCTGTTTTTT
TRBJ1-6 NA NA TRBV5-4 CASSLVGENSPLHF TGTGCCAGCAGCTTGGTAGGGGAAAATTCACCCCTCCACTTT
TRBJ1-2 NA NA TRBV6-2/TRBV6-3 CASSYLWGSNYGYTF TGTGCCAGCAGTTATTTGTGGGGCAGTAACTATGGCTACACCTTC
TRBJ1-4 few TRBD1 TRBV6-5 CASSYLTGDEKLFF TGTGCCAGCAGTTACCTGACAGGGGATGAAAAACTGTTTTTT
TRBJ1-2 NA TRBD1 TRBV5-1 CASTSGGNYGYTF TGCGCCAGCACTTCAGGGGGCAACTATGGCTACACCTTC
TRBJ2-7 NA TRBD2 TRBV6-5 CASSTTGTSLYEQYF TGTGCCAGCAGTACGACCGGGACTAGTCTGTACGAGCAGTACTTC
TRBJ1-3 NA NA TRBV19 CASSRNRLGSGNTIYF TGTGCCAGTAGTAGGAACAGGCTCGGCTCTGGAAACACCATATATTTT
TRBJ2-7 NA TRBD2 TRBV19 CASRLAGGDLEQYF TGTGCCAGTAGACTAGCGGGAGGGGACCTCGAGCAGTACTTC
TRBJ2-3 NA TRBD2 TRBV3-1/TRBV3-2 CASSSISGTSGHQSTDTQYF TGTGCCAGCAGTTCCATATCCGGGACTAGCGGCCACCAAAGCACAGATACGCAGTATTTT
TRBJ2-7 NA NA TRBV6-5 CASIWGDYEQYF TGTGCCAGCATTTGGGGAGATTACGAGCAGTACTTC
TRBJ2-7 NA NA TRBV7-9 CASSEYQGQNSYEQYF TGTGCCAGCAGCGAGTATCAAGGACAAAACTCCTACGAGCAGTACTTC
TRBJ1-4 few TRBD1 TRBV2 CASRPTGSGEKLFF TGTGCCAGCAGACCGACAGGGTCCGGTGAAAAACTGTTTTTT
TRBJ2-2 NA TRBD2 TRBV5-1 CASSALAGKDTGELFF TGCGCCAGCAGCGCCCTAGCGGGGAAGGACACCGGGGAGCTGTTTTTT
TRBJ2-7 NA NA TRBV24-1 CATSDGTSEQYF TGTGCCACCAGTGATGGGACATCGGAGCAGTACTTC
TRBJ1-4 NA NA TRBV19 CASAYVSDSGNEKLFF TGTGCCAGTGCTTATGTATCGGACAGTGGTAATGAAAAACTGTTTTTT
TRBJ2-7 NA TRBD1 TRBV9 CASSAGTGVSYEQYF TGTGCCAGCAGCGCTGGGACAGGAGTATCCTACGAGCAGTACTTC
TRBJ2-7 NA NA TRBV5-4 CASSPPLATESYEQYF TGTGCCAGCAGCCCGCCCCTAGCGACGGAGTCCTACGAGCAGTACTTC
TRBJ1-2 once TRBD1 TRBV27 CASRGDRFYGYTF TGTGCCAGCAGAGGGGACAGATTCTATGGCTACACCTTC
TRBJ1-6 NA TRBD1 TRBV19 CASSIAPGQGNSPLHF TGTGCCAGTAGTATAGCCCCGGGACAGGGCAATTCACCCCTCCACTTT
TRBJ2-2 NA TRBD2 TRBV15 CATSLSSGSGELFF TGTGCCACCAGCCTTAGTAGCGGGAGCGGGGAGCTGTTTTTT
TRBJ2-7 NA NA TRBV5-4 CASSLDRMSYEQYF TGTGCCAGCAGCTTGGACAGGATGTCCTACGAGCAGTACTTC
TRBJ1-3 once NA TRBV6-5 CASSSGPGNTIYF TGTGCCAGCAGTTCAGGGCCTGGAAACACCATATATTTT
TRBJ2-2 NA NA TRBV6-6 CASSRTAGSTGELFF TGTGCCAGCAGCAGGACAGCGGGAAGCACCGGGGAGCTGTTTTTT
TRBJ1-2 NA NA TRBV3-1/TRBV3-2 CASSQEQGGGYTF TGTGCCAGCAGCCAAGAACAGGGTGGTGGCTACACCTTC
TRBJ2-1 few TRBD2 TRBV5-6 CASSFAGVNNEQFF TGTGCCAGCAGCTTTGCGGGGGTAAACAATGAGCAGTTCTTC
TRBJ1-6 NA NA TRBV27 CASSFQGHNSPLHF TGTGCCAGCAGTTTTCAGGGACACAATTCACCCCTCCACTTT
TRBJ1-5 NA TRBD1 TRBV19 CASTPGDRVNQPQHF TGTGCCAGTACCCCTGGGGACAGGGTAAATCAGCCCCAGCATTTT
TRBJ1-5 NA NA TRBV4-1 CASSPAGAGQPQHF TGCGCCAGCAGCCCAGCGGGGGCCGGGCAGCCCCAGCATTTT